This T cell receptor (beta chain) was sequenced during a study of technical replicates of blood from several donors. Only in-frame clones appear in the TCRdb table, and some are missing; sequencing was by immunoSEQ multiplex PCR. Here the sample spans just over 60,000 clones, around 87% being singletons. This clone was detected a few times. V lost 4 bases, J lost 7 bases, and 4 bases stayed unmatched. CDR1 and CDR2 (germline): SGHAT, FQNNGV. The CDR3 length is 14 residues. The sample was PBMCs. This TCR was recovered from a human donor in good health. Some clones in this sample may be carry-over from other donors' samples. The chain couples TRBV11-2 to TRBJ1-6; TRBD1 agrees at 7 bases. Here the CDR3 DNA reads TGTGCCAGCAGCTACAGGGGACGGAATTCACCCCTCCACTTT. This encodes CASSYRGRNSPLHF.